Included here is one TCR beta chain sequence, with context. This entry is derived from a study of blood T cell repertoires in COVID-19. About the research overall: T cells, B-cell-depleted T cells, or PBMCs provided the cDNA or gDNA that served as material.

Germline V gives CDR1 SGHDN, CDR2 FVKESK. Trimming at V came to 4 bases and at J to 4 bases, leaving 5 bases not matched to a gene. The CDR3 loop spans 16 amino acids. In the authors' workflow: Amplification of reference gene primers provided the estimated nucleated cell counts. TCRdb's table, derived via immunoSEQ multiplex PCR, lists solely in-frame clones and lacks some. V, J and clone size are taken as reported in that table, and D and trimming were inferred from the DNA itself. The sample has about 220,000 clones; about nine tenths are singletons. The clonotype comes from a man aged 35 to 55 with acute or convalescent COVID-19. The chain carries TRBV14 and TRBJ2-1, with TRBD2 identical over 12 bases. Material for sequencing was peripheral blood. CDR3: CASSRLAGVLYNEQFF. The CDR3 DNA sequence: TGTGCCAGCAGCCGACTAGCGGGAGTCCTTTACAATGAGCAGTTCTTC.